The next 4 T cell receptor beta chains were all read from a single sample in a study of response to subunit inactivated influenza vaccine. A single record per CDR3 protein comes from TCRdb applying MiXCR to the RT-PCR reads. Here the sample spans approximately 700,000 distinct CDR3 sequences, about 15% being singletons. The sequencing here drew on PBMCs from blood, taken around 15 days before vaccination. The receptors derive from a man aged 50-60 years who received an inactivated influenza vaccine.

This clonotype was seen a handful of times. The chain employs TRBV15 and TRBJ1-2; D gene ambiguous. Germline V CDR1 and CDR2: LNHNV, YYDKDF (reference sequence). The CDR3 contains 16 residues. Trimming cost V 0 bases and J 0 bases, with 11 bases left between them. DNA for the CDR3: TGTGCCACCAGCAGAGAGGCAGGTGTAGCTAACTATGGCTACACCTTC. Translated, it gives CATSREAGVANYGYTF.

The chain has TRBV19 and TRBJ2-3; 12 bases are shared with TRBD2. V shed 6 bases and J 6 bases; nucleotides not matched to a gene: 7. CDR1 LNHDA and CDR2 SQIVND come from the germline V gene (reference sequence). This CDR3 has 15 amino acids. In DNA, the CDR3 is TGTGCCAGTAGCTGGACTAGCGGGGTATCGGATACGCAGTATTTT. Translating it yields CASSWTSGVSDTQYF.

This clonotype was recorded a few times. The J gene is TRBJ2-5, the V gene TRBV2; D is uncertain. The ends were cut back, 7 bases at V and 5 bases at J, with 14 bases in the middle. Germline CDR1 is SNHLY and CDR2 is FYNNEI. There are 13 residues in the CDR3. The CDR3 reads CASMALRAETQYF. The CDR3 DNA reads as TGTGCCAGCATGGCCCTACGCGCTGAGACCCAGTACTTC.

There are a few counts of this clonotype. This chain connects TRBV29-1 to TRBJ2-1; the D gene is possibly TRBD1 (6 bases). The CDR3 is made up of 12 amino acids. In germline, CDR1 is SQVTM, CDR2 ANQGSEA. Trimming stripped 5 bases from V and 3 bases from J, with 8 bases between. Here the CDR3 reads CSVQDSYNEQFF. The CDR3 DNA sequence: TGCAGCGTTCAGGACAGCTACAATGAGCAGTTCTTC.